This T cell receptor beta chain derives from a study of T-cell memory formation after mild COVID-19. Study-level points and caveats: Whereas later expanders leaned CD4+, clones contracting day 15 to 85 showed a balanced CD4/CD8 makeup. CD4+ clones that contracted lay mainly in CM and EM; CD8+ ones lay in EMRA. Within pre-infection memory, some responding clones were found, suggesting cross-reactive memory joined.

This CDR3 has 13 residues. Per the germline V gene, CDR1 is SQVTM and CDR2 is ANQGSEA. Trimming shortened V by 4 bases and J by 2 bases, and 12 bases separated the two germline ends. This clonotype was counted ten times or more. Its target is not known. From 5'RACE with constant-segment primers came TCR alpha and TCR beta cDNA libraries that carried sample barcodes and UMIs. TCRdb reanalysed the 5' RACE reads using MiXCR and keeps one entry per CDR3 protein. The repertoire consists of 95,000 to 110,000 distinct CDR3 sequences, with around an eighth occurring once and the leading ten covering under 45%.

What was sequenced was PBMCs or a T cell subset sorted from them (not recorded which). The chain joins TRBV29-1 to TRBJ2-7; D could derive from TRBD1 or TRBD2 (5 bases each). The clonotype comes from a man between 18 and 35 years old who had mild COVID-19 (a few samples of this study predate the infection). Cell type and time point are not known. The CDR3: CSVVPRDAYEQYF. CDR3 nucleotide sequence: TGCAGCGTTGTACCCAGGGACGCCTACGAGCAGTACTTC.